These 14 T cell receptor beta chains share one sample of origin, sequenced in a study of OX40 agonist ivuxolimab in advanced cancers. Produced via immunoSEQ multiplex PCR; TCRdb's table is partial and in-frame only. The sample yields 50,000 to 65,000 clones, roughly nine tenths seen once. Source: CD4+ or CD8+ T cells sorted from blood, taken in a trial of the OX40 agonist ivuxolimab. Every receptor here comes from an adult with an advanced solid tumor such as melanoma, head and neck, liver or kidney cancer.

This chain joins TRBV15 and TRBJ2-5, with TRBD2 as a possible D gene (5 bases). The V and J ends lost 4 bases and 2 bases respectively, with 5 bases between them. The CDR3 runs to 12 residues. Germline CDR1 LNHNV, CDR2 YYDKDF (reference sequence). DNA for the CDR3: TGTGCCACCAGCACGGGGCAAGAGACCCAGTACTTC. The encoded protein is CATSTGQETQYF.

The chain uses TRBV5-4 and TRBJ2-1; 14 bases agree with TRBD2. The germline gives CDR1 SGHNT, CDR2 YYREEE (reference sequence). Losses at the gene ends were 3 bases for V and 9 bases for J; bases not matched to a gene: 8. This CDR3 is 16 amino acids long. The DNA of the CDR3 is TGTGCCAGCAGCTCTCCGGGACTAGCGGGAGAGGGTGAGCAGTTCTTC. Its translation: CASSSPGLAGEGEQFF.

As DNA, the CDR3 is TGTGCCAGCAGCCCCTCTGACGGGAGCAATCAGCCCCAGCATTTT. Its protein is CASSPSDGSNQPQHF. This chain uses TRBV28 with TRBJ1-5, with no clear D. CDR1 and CDR2 from the germline V gene are MDHEN and SYDVKM. The germline V and J ends were trimmed by 6 bases and 1 base, with 13 bases remaining between them. CDR3 length: 15 residues.

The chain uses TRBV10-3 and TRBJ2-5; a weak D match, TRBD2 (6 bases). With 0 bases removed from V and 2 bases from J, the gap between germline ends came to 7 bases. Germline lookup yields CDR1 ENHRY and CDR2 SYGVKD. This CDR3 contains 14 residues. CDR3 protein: CAISESGRQETQYF. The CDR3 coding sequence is TGTGCCATCAGTGAGTCCGGGAGACAAGAGACCCAGTACTTC.

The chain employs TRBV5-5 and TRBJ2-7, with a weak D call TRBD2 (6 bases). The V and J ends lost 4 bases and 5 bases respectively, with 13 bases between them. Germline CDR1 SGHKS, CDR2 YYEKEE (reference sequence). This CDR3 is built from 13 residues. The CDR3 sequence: CASSQLGGNEQYF. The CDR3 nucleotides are TGTGCCAGCAGCCAATTGGGGGGAAACGAGCAGTACTTC.

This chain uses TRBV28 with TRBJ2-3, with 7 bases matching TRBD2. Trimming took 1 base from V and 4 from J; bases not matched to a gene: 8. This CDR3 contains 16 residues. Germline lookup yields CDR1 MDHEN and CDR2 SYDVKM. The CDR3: CASSLSGGGGADTQYF. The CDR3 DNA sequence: TGTGCCAGCAGTTTATCTGGCGGCGGGGGTGCAGATACGCAGTATTTT.

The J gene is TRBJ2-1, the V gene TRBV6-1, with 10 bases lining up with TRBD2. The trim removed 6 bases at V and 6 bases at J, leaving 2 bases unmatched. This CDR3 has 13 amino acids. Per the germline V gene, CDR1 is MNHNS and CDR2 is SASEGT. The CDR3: CASRTSGTNEQFF. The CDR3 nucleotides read TGTGCCAGCAGAACTAGCGGGACCAATGAGCAGTTCTTC.

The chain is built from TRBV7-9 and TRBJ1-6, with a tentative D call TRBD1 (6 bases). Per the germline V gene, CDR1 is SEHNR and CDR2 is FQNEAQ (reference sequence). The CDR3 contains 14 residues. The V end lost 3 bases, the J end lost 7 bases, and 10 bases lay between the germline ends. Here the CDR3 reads CASSFTGSNSPLHF. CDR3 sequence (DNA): TGTGCCAGCAGCTTTACAGGGTCGAATTCACCCCTCCACTTT. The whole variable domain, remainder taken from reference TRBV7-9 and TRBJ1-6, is DTGVSQNPRHKITKRGQNVTFRCDPISEHNRLYWYRQTLGQGPEFLTYFQNEAQLEKSRLLSDRFSAERPKGSFSTLEIQRTEQGDSAMYLCASSFTGSNSPLHFGNGTRLTVT.

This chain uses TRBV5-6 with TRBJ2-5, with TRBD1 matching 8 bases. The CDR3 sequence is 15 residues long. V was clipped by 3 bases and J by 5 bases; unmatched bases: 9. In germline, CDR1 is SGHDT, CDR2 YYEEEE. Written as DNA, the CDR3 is TGTGCCAGCAGCTCCGGACAGGGCCAACGGGAGACCCAGTACTTC. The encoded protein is CASSSGQGQRETQYF.

In nucleotides, the CDR3 is TGTGCCAGCAGTTACTCGGTCCAGGGACTAGGAAACACCATATATTTT. Protein sequence: CASSYSVQGLGNTIYF. The chain employs TRBV6-5 and TRBJ1-3; TRBD1 is a possible D gene (5 bases). V was cut by 0 bases and J by 4 bases, with 13 bases left in between. The CDR3 is 16 residues long. Per germline, CDR1 MNHEY and CDR2 SVGAGI.

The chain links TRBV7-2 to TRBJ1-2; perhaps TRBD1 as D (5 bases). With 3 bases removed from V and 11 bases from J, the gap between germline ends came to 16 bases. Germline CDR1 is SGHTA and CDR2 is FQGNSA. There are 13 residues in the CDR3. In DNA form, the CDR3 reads TGTGCCAGCAGCTTTTCCCGTGGGGGGAAGTACACCTTC. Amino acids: CASSFSRGGKYTF.

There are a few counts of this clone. CDR3 in amino acids: CASSLVTTYEQYF. As DNA, the CDR3 is TGCGCCAGCAGCTTGGTCACAACCTACGAGCAGTACTTC. This sequence joins TRBV5-1 and TRBJ2-7; D call uncertain. The CDR3 length is 13 residues. V gave up 0 bases and J gave up 2 bases, with 6 bases separating them. Germline V gene data show CDR1 as SGHRS and CDR2 as YFSETQ.

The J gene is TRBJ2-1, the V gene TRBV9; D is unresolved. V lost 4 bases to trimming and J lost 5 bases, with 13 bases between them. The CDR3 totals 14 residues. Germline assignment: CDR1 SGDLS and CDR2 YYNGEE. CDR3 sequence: CASSLLPTDNEQFF. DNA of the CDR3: TGTGCCAGCAGCCTATTACCGACGGACAATGAGCAGTTCTTC.

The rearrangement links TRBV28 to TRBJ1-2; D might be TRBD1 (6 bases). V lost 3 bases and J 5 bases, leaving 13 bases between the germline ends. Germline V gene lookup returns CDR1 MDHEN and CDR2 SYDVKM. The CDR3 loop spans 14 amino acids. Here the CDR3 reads CASSLGRGRYGYTF. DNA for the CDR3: TGTGCCAGCAGTTTGGGCAGGGGTCGGTATGGCTACACCTTC.